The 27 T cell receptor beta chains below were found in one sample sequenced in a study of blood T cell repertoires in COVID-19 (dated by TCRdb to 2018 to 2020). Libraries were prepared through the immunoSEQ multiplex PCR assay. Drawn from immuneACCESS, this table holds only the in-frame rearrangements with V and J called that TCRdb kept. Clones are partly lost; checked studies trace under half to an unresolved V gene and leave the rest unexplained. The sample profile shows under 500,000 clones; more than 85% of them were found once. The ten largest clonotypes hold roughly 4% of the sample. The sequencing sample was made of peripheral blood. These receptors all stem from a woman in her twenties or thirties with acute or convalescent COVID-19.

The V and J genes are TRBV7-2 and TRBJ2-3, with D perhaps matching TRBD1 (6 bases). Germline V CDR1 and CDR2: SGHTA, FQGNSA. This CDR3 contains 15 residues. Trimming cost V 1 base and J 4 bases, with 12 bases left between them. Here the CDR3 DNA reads TGTGCCAGCAGCTTAGGGACAGTGGCCCCAGATACGCAGTATTTT. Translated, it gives CASSLGTVAPDTQYF.

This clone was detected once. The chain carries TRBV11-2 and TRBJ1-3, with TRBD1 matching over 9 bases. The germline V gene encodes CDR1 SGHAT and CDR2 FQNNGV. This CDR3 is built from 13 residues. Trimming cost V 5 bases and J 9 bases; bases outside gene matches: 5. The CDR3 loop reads CASSRQGEATIYF. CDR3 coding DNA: TGTGCCAGCAGCCGACAGGGGGAGGCCACCATATATTTT.

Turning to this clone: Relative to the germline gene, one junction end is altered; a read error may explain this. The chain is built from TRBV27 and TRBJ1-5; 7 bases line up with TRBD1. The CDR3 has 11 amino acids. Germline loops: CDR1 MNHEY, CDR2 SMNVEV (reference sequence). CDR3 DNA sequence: TGCTGGGCAGGGGGTCGTCAGCCCCAGCATTTT. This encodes CWAGGRQPQHF.

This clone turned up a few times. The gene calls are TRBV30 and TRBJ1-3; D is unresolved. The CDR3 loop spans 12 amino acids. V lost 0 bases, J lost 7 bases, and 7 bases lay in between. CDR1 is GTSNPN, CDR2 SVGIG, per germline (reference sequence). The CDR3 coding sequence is TGTGCCTGGAGTGTCCCTCCCAACACCATATATTTT. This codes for CAWSVPPNTIYF.

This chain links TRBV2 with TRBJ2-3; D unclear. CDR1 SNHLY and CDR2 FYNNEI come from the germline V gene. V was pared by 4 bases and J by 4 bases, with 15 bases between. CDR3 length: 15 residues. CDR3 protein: CASSGDELPADTQYF. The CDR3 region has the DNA TGTGCCAGCAGTGGTGATGAACTGCCCGCAGATACGCAGTATTTT.

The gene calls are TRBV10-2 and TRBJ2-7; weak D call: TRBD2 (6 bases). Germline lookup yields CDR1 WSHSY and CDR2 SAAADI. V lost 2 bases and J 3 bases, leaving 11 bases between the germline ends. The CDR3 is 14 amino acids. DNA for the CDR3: TGCGCCAGCAGTGAGGCGGGGAACTTCTACGAGCAGTACTTC. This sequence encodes CASSEAGNFYEQYF.

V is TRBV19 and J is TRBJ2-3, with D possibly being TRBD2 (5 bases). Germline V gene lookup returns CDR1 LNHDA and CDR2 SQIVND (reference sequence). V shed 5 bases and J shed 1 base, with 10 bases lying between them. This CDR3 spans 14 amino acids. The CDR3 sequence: CASSPLRGTDTQYF. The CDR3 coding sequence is TGTGCCAGTAGTCCTCTGCGGGGCACAGATACGCAGTATTTT.

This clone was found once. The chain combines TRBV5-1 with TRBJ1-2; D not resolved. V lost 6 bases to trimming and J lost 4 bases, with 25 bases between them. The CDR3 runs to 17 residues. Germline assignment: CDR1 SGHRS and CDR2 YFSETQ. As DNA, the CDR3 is TGCGCCAGCAACGGAGGCAGCCACTACCCGGACCTCTATGGCTACACCTTC. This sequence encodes CASNGGSHYPDLYGYTF.

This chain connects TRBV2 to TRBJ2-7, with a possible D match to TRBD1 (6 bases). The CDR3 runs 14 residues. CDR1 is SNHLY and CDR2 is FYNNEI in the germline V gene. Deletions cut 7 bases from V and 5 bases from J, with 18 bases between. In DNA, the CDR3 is TGTGCCAGCAAGGGACAAGGGACCCATGACGAGCAGTACTTC. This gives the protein CASKGQGTHDEQYF. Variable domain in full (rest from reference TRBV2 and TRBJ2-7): EPEVTQTPSHQVTQMGQEVILRCVPISNHLYFYWYRQILGQKVEFLVSFYNNEISEKSEIFDDQFSVERPDGSNFTLKIRSTKLEDSAMYFCASKGQGTHDEQYFGPGTRLTVT.

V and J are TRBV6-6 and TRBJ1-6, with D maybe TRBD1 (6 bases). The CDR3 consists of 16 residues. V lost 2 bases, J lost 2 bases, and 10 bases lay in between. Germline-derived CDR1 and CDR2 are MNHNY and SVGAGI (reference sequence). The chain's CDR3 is CASSYQPGAYNSPLHF. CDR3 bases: TGTGCCAGCAGTTACCAGCCAGGGGCCTATAATTCACCCCTCCACTTT.

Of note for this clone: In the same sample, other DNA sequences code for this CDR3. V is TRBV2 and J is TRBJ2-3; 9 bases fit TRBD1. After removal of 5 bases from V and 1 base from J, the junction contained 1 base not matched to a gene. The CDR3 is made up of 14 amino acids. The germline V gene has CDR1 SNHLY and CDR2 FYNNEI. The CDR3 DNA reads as TGTGCCAGCAGTAGGGACAGGGGCACAGATACGCAGTATTTT. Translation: CASSRDRGTDTQYF.

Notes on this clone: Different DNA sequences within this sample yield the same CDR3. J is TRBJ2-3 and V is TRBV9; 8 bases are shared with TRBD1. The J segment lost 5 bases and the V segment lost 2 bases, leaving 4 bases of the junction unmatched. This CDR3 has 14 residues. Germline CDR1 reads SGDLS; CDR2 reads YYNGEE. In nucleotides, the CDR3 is TGTGCCAGCAGCGTTTCAGGGGGCGGAGATACGCAGTATTTT. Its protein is CASSVSGGGDTQYF.

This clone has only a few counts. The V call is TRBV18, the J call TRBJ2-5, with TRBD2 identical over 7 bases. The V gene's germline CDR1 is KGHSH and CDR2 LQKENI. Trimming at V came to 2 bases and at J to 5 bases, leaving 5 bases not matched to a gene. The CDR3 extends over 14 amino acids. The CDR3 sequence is CASSPTSADETQYF. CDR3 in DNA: TGTGCCAGCTCACCAACTAGCGCGGATGAGACCCAGTACTTC.

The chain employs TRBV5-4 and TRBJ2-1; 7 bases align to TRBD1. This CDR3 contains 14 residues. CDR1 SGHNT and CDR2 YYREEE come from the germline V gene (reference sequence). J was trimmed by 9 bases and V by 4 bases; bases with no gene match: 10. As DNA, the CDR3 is TGTGCCAGCAGCCGGCCACAGGGGCCTCCTGAGCAGTTCTTC. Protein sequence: CASSRPQGPPEQFF.

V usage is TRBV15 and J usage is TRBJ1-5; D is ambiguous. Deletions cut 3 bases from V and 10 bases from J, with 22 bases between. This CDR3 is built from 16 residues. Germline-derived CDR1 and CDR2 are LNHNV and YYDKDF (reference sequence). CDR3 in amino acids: CATSSLSSLVRTPQHF. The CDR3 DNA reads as TGTGCCACCAGCAGTTTATCCAGTTTAGTAAGGACTCCCCAGCATTTT.

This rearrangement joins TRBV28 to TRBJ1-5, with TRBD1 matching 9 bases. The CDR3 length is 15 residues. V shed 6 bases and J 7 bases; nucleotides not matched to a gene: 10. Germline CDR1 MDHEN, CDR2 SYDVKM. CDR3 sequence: CASRRDRAMKQPQHF. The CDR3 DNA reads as TGTGCCAGCAGAAGGGACAGGGCTATGAAGCAGCCCCAGCATTTT.

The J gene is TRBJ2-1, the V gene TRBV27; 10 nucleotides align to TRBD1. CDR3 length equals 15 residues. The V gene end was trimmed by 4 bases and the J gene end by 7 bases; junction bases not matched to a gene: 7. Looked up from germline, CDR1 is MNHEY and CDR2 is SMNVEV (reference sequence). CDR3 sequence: CASSWGTGVGNEQFF. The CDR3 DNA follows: TGTGCCAGCAGTTGGGGGACAGGGGTGGGGAATGAGCAGTTCTTC.

This chain's CDR3 is CASSDQATNYGYTF. Here the CDR3 DNA reads TGTGCCAGCAGTGATCAGGCTACTAACTATGGCTACACCTTC. V is TRBV2 and J is TRBJ1-2, with D uncertain. The CDR3 is 14 amino acids. Germline values: CDR1 SNHLY, CDR2 FYNNEI. Trimming removed 3 bases from V and 0 bases from J, with 8 bases in between.

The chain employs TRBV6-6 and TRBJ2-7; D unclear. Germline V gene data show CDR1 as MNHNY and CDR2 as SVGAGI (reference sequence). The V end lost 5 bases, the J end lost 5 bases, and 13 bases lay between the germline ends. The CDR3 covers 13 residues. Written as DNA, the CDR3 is TGTGCCAGCAGTCGATCAAGCGCCCACGAGCAGTACTTC. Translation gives CASSRSSAHEQYF.

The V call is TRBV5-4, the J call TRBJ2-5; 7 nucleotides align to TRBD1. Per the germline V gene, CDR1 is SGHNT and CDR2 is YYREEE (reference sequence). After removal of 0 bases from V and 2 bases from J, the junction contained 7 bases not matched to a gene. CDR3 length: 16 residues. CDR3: CASSLERTGIQETQYF. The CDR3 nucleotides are TGTGCCAGCAGCTTGGAACGGACAGGAATACAAGAGACCCAGTACTTC.

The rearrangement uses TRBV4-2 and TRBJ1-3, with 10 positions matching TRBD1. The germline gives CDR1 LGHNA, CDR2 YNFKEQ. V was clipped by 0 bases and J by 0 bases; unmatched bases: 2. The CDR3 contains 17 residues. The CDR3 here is CASSQEWTGGSGNTIYF. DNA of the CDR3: TGTGCCAGCAGCCAAGAATGGACAGGGGGCTCTGGAAACACCATATATTTT.

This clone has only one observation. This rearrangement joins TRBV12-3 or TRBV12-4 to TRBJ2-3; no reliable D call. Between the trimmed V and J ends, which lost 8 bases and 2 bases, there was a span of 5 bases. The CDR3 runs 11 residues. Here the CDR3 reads CASQFTDTQYF. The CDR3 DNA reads TGTGCCAGCCAATTCACAGATACGCAGTATTTT.

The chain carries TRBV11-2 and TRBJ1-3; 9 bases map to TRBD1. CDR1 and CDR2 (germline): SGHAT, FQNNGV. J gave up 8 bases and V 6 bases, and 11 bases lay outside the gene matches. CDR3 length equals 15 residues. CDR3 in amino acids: CASRTPGTGKDTIYF. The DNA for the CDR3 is TGTGCCAGCAGGACTCCCGGGACAGGGAAGGACACCATATATTTT. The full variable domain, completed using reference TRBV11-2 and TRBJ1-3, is EAGVAQSPRYKIIEKRQSVAFWCNPISGHATLYWYQQILGQGPKLLIQFQNNGVVDDSQLPKDRFSAERLKGVDSTLKIQPAKLEDSAVYLCASRTPGTGKDTIYFGEGSWLTVV.

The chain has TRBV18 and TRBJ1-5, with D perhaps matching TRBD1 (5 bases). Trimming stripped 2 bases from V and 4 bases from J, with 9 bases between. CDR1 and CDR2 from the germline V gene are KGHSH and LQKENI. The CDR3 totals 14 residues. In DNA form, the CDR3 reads TGTGCCAGCTCACCATCACAGGAAAATCAGCCCCAGCATTTT. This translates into CASSPSQENQPQHF. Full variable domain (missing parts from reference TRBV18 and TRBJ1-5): NAGVMQNPRHLVRRRGQEARLRCSPMKGHSHVYWYRQLPEEGLKFMVYLQKENIIDESGMPKERFSAEFPKEGPSILRIQQVVRGDSAAYFCASSPSQENQPQHFGDGTRLSIL.

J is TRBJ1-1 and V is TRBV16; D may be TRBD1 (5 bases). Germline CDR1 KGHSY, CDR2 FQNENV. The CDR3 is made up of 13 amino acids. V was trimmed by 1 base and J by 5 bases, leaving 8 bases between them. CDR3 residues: CASSQYQGTEAFF. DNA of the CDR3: TGTGCCAGCAGCCAATATCAGGGAACTGAAGCTTTCTTT.

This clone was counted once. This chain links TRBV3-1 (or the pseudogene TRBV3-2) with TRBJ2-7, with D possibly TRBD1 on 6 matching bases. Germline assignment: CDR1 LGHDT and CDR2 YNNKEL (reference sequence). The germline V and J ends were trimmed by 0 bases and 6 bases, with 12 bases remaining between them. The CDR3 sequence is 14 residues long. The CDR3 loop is CASSQDNRASEQYF. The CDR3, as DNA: TGTGCCAGCAGCCAAGATAACAGGGCGAGCGAGCAGTACTTC.

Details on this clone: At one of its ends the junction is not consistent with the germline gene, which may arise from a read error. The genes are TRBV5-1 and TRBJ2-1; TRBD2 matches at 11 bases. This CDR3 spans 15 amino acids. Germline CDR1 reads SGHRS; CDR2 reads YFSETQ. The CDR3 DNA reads TGCGCCCGCAGCTTAGCGGGGGGGGCTTACAATGAGCAGTTCTTC. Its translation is CARSLAGGAYNEQFF. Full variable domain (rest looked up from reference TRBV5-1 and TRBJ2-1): KAGVTQTPRYLIKTRGQQVTLSCSPISGHRSVSWYQQTPGQGLQFLFEYFSETQRNKGNFPGRFSGRQFSNSRSEMNVSTLELGDSALYLCARSLAGGAYNEQFFGPGTRLTVL.